This T cell receptor (beta chain) was captured in a study of blood T cell repertoires in COVID-19. Background on the study: In each case, the material was cDNA or gDNA derived from T cells, B-cell-depleted T cells, or PBMCs.

The CDR3 sequence is 13 residues long. From germline, CDR1 is MNHEY and CDR2 SVGAGI. V was pared by 8 bases and J by 0 bases, with 10 bases between. Sequenced by immunoSEQ multiplex PCR; TCRdb stores in-frame clones only, minus some. The sample holds 40,000 to 50,000 clones, 86% seen once. The sequenced material came from peripheral blood. This receptor was identified in a man between 65 and 80 years old with acute or convalescent COVID-19. The chain joins TRBV6-5 to TRBJ1-1; TRBD1 might be the D (5 bases). The DNA for the CDR3 is TGTGCCAGCGATGACAGCATGAACACTGAAGCTTTCTTT. Protein product: CASDDSMNTEAFF.